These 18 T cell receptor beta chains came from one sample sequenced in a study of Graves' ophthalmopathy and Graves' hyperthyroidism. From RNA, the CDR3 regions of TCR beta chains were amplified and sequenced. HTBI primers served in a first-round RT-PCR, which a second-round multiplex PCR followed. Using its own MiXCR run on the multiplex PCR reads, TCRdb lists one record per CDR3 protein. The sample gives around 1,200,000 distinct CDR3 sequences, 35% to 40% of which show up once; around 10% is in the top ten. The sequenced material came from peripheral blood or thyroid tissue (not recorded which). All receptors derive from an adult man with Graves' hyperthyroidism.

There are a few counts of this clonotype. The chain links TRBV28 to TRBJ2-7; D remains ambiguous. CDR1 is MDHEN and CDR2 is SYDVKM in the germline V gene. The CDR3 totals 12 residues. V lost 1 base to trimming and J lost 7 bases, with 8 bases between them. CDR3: CASSLLREEQYF. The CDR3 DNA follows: TGTGCCAGCAGTTTATTGCGAGAGGAGCAGTACTTC.

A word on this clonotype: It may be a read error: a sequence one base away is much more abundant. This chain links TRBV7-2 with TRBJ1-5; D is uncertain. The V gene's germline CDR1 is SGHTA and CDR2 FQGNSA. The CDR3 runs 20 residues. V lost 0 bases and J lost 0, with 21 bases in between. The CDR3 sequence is CASSLALRGSNSYSNQPQHF. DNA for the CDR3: TGTGCCAGCAGCTTAGCCTTGCGAGGGAGCAACAGTTATAGCAATCAGCCCCAGCATTTT.

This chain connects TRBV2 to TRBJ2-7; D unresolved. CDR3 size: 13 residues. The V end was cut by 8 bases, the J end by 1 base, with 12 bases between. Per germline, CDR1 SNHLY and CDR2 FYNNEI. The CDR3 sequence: CASVLGMSYEQYF. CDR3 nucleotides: TGTGCCAGCGTCCTCGGTATGTCCTACGAGCAGTACTTC.

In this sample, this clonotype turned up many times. The DNA of the CDR3 is TGCAGCGTCCTACTAGCGGGAGGGTTGTACGAGCAGTACTTC. Protein: CSVLLAGGLYEQYF. V usage is TRBV29-1 and J usage is TRBJ2-7; 13 bases agree with TRBD2. The V and J ends lost 6 bases and 4 bases, in that order; junction bases with no gene match: 6. CDR1 and CDR2 from the germline V gene are SQVTM and ANQGSEA. The CDR3 consists of 14 residues.

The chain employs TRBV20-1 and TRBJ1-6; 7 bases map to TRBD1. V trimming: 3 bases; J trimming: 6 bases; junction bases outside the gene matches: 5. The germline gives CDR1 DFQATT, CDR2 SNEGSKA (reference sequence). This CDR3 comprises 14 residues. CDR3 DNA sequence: TGCAGTGCTAGGTTCGGGACAGCTAATTCACCCCTCCACTTT. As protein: CSARFGTANSPLHF.

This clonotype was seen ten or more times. The CDR3 nucleotides read TGTGCCAGCAGTGGGCCTAATAGCAATCAGCCCCAGCATTTT. This translates into CASSGPNSNQPQHF. The chain has TRBV25-1 and TRBJ1-5, with D unclear. The CDR3 consists of 14 residues. The germline CDR1 and CDR2 sequences are MGHDK and SYGVNS. V lost 4 bases to trimming and J lost 0 bases, with 7 bases between them.

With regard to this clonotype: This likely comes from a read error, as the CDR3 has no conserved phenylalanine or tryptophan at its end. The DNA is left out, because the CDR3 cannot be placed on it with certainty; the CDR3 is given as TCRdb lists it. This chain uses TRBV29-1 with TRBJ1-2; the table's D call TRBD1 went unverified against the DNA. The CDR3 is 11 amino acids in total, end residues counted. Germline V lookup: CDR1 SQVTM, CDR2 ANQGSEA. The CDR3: CSVERPRVNSY.

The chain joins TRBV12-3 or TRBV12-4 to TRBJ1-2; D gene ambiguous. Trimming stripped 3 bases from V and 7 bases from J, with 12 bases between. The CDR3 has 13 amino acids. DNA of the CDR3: TGTGCCAGCAGTTTGAGTGCCCAGAGTGGCTACACCTTC. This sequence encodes CASSLSAQSGYTF.

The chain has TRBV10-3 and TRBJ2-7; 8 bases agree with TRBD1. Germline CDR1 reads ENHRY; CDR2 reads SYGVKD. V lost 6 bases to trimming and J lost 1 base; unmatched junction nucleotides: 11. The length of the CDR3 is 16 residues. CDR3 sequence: CAIRKGQGFSSYEQYF. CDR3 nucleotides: TGTGCCATCAGGAAAGGACAGGGTTTTAGTTCCTACGAGCAGTACTTC.

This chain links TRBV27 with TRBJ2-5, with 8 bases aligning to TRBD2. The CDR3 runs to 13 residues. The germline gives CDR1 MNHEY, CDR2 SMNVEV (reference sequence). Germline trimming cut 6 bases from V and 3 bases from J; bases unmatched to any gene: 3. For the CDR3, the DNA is TGTGCCAGCAGGCCAGCGGGGGAAGAGACCCAGTACTTC. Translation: CASRPAGEETQYF.

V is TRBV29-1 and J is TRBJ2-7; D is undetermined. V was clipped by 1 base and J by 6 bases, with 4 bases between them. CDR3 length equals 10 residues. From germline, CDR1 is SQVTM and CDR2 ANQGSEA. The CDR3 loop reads CSVEVVEQYF. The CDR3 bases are TGCAGCGTTGAAGTAGTCGAGCAGTACTTC.

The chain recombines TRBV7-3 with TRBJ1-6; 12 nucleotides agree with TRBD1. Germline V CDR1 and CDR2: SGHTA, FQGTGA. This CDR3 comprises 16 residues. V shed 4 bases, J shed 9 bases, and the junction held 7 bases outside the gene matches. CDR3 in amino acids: CASSWDRGRVGSPLHF. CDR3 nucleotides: TGTGCCAGCAGCTGGGACAGGGGGCGCGTCGGTTCACCCCTCCACTTT. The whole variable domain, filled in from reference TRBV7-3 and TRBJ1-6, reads GAGVSQTPSNKVTEKGKYVELRCDPISGHTALYWYRQSLGQGPEFLIYFQGTGAADDSGLPNDRFFAVRPEGSVSTLKIQRTERGDSAVYLCASSWDRGRVGSPLHFGNGTRLTVT.

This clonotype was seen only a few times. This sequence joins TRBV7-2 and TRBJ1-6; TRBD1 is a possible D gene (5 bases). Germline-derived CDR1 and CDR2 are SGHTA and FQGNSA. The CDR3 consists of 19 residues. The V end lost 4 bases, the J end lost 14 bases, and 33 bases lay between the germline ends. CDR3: CASSSARSGTLDGAKTLHF. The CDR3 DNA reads TGTGCCAGCAGCTCCGCAAGATCCGGGACTTTGGACGGGGCGAAAACCCTCCACTTT. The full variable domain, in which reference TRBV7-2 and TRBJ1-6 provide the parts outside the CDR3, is GAGVSQSPSNKVTEKGKDVELRCDPISGHTALYWYRQSLGQGLEFLIYFQGNSAPDKSGLPSDRFSAERTGGSVSTLTIQRTQQEDSAVYLCASSSARSGTLDGAKTLHFGNGTRLTVT.

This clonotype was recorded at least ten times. The CDR3: CASSTVGTASGNTIYF. CDR3 sequence (DNA): TGTGCCAGTAGTACGGTCGGGACAGCGTCTGGAAACACCATATATTTT. This rearrangement joins TRBV19 to TRBJ1-3; the match to TRBD1 covers 7 bases. The CDR3 loop spans 16 amino acids. The V and J ends lost 4 bases and 1 base, in that order; junction bases with no gene match: 7. The V gene's germline CDR1 is LNHDA and CDR2 SQIVND (reference sequence).

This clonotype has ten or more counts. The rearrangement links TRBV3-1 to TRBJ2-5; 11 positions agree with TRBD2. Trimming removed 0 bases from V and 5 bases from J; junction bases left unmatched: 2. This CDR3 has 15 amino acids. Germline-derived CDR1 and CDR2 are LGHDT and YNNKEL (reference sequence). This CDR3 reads CASSQDSGGAETQYF. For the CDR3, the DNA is TGTGCCAGCAGCCAAGATAGCGGGGGGGCCGAGACCCAGTACTTC.

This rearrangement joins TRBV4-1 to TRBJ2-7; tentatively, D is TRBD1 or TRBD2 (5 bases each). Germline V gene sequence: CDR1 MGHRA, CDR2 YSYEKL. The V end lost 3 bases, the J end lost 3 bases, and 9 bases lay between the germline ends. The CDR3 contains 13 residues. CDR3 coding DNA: TGCGCCAGCAGCCAGGGGGAATACTACGAGCAGTACTTC. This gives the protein CASSQGEYYEQYF.

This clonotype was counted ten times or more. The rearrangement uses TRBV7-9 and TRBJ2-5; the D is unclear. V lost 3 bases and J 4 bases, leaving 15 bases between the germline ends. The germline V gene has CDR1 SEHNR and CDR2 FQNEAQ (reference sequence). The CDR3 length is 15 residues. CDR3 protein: CASSFDTAVRETQYF. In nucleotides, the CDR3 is TGTGCCAGCAGCTTTGACACGGCGGTTAGAGAGACCCAGTACTTC.

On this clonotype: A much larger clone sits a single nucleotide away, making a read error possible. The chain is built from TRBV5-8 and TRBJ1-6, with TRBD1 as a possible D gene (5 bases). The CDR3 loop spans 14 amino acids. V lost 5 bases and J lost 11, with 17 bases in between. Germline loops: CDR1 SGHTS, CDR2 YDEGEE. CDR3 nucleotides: TGTGCCAGCAGTCGGACAACAGGAGATCCACCCCTCCACTTT. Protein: CASSRTTGDPPLHF.